Listed here is a single TCR beta chain. This clone's antigen is unknown. The instrument given in TCRdb is NextSeq 550. The Human TCR Profiling Kit (MiLaboratory) was used to make UMI-labeled 5' RACE TRB cDNA libraries. cDNA synthesis used the entire amount of extracted RNA, and PCR amplification then used the entire amount of cDNA produced. Libraries were prepared in parallel with an identical number of PCR cycles. Regarding the original processing steps: With a minimum of two reads required per UMI, MIGEC and MiXCR pulled out about 52,000 +/- 9,100 unique UMI-labeled TRB cDNA molecules from each library. An average of 40,000 +/- 10,000 functional in-frame TRB CDR3 nucleotide clonotypes without stop codons was found per library. After downsampling to 5000 UMI-labeled TRB molecules per sample, diversity metrics, including normalized Shannon-Wiener and Chao1, were computed in VDJtools. Clonotype-size-weighted physicochemical properties of the central five CDR3 residues (interaction energy, strength, volume and Kidera factor 4) were computed in VDJtools. TCRdb reprocessed the reads, so every CDR3 protein sequence counts as one entry and DNA is not shown. TCRdb, not the authors, supplied the V and J calls. For this sample, the table gives 50,000 to 65,000 distinct CDR3 sequences. Around 22% of the sample goes to the ten largest clones.

For every CD8+ T cell subset, 250,000 to 300,000 cells were flow-sorted straight into RLT lysis buffer, and each subset was sorted in triplicate. Peripheral blood mononuclear cells were isolated from buffy coats using standard density gradient centrifugation. Total RNA was extracted from sorted cells with an RNeasy Mini Kit. This entry belongs to a study of CXCR3-negative and CXCR3-positive naive CD8 T cells (dated by TCRdb to 2018 to 2020). Turning to the overall study: In total, around 140 million TRB reads were obtained, or roughly 1.5 +/- 0.3 million reads per library. Diversity and physicochemical repertoire analyses covered 10 to 11 donors pooled from two independent experiments. The TRBV-TRBJ cluster analysis covered naive subsets from several donors and memory cells from 3 donors.

Paper-wide results and their limitations: Repertoire diversity was comparably high in both naive subsets but much lower in memory CD8+ T cells. Because surface CD5, which is linked to self-reactivity in mice, was comparable between the naive subsets, TCR interaction strength was also inferred from the physicochemical properties of TRB CDR3s. CXCR3 expression partially decreased after cryopreservation, so most assays used freshly isolated PBMCs. Within the same donor, TRBV-TRBJ usage looked similar between naive CXCR3-negative and CXCR3-positive cells, but memory cells had distinct patterns.

Material for sequencing was memory CD8+ T cells from blood. Reading the label with the study, this specimen's cell subset or site is: conventional CD8+ memory T cells (TMEM), sorted as controls. This TCR was sampled from a human donor in good health. Some clones in this sample may be carry-over from other donors' samples.

The CDR3 has the sequence CASSPVGMGADEQYF. The rearranged chain carries TRBV9 and TRBJ2-7; the D gene TCRdb calls, TRBD1, cannot be checked with no DNA. The germline V gene sets CDR1 to SGDLS and CDR2 to YYNGEE. The CDR3, cysteine through phenylalanine, is 15 amino acids long. No DNA accompanies this entry.